The 4 T cell receptor beta chains reported below all come from one sample, sequenced in a study of cytomegalovirus exposure and HLA in healthy donors. The PCR was carried out with 60 Vbeta primers and 13 Jbeta primers. The assay was immunoSEQ multiplex PCR, and TCRdb's table has in-frame clones only and misses some. Seen in this sample are 90,000 to 150,000 clones; the ten most common clones hold roughly 3.5%. The source material was PBMCs. These receptors originate from a man younger than 30 in good health and CMV-seronegative.

This chain uses TRBV13 with TRBJ2-2, with D uncertain. Germline CDR1 reads PRHDT; CDR2 reads FYEKMQ (reference sequence). This CDR3 spans 15 amino acids. Trimming stripped 7 bases from V and 8 bases from J, with 20 bases between. The DNA of the CDR3 is TGTGCCAGCACCCAAAGATCGTGGGCTGCAGGGGAGCTGTTTTTT. This sequence encodes CASTQRSWAAGELFF.

The CDR3 nucleotides read TGTGCCAGCAGCTACCCGGGACTAGCGGGACCCTACGAGCAGTACTTC. As protein: CASSYPGLAGPYEQYF. This chain uses TRBV7-8 with TRBJ2-7, with 13 bases that match TRBD2. The CDR3 is made up of 16 amino acids. Germline lookup yields CDR1 SGHVS and CDR2 FQNEAQ. Trimming removed 4 bases from V and 2 bases from J; junction bases left unmatched: 5.

CDR3 bases: TGTGCCACCAGCAGAGATACAGGGTACACCGGGGAGCTGTTTTTT. Protein sequence: CATSRDTGYTGELFF. V and J are TRBV15 and TRBJ2-2, with D tentatively TRBD1 (6 bases). Germline V CDR1 and CDR2: LNHNV, YYDKDF (reference sequence). The CDR3 is 15 residues long. Trimming took off 0 bases at V and 3 bases at J, with 8 bases between the two ends.

V gene TRBV5-5 combines with J gene TRBJ2-7; the D is unclear. CDR1 is SGHKS, CDR2 YYEKEE, per germline (reference sequence). This CDR3 comprises 12 residues. The V end lost 4 bases, the J end lost 3 bases, and 8 bases lay between the germline ends. The CDR3 reads CASSNSVYEQYF. The CDR3 DNA reads TGTGCCAGCAGCAACAGTGTCTACGAGCAGTACTTC.